Sequencing of this T cell receptor (beta chain) was carried out in a study of blood T cells in healthy people across ages. Whole-study results and caveats: Not knowing donor CMV status may have confounded expanded clonotype changes. Investigators viewed diversity estimates from one million T cells as underestimates, the study reported.

Through a sample-barcoded 5' primer and a J-beta primer mix, a second PCR was run for about 6 to 12 cycles. TCRdb reanalysed the 5' RACE reads using MiXCR and keeps one entry per CDR3 protein. The sample shows more than 500,000 distinct CDR3 sequences, 27% of them seen only once. The V end was cut by 3 bases, the J end by 5 bases, with 11 bases between. The germline CDR1 and CDR2 sequences are LNHNV and YYDKDF (reference sequence). The CDR3 length is 15 residues. Comment on this clonotype: Its antigen is unknown.

Extraction yielded at least 6 micrograms of total RNA per sample. The sequenced sample was blood. J is TRBJ1-6 and V is TRBV15; D is possibly TRBD1 (6 bases). This receptor was taken from a woman aged 70-85 years in good health. The CDR3 DNA is TGTGCCACCAGCAGGGACAGCCTTAATAATTCACCCCTCCACTTT. The encoded protein is CATSRDSLNNSPLHF.